These 20 T cell receptor beta chains share one sample of origin, sequenced in a study of blood T cells in healthy people across ages. Alongside a J-beta primer mix, a sample-barcoded 5' primer served in a second PCR lasting about 7 to 12 cycles. MiXCR, run by TCRdb on the 5' RACE reads, gives a single entry per CDR3 protein. The table has hundreds of thousands of distinct CDR3 sequences, roughly 50% seen once. The sample consisted of blood. The receptors originated from a woman aged 55-70 years in good health.

The chain recombines TRBV4-1 with TRBJ1-1; 7 positions agree with TRBD1. V lost 1 base and J lost 1; bases outside the gene matches: 6. Germline CDR1 MGHRA, CDR2 YSYEKL. The CDR3 totals 16 residues. The CDR3 protein is CASSQAPGTANTEAFF. CDR3 bases: TGCGCCAGCAGCCAAGCCCCCGGGACAGCGAACACTGAAGCTTTCTTT.

The chain uses TRBV10-3 and TRBJ2-3, with D perhaps matching TRBD2 (6 bases). Trimming took off 0 bases at V and 5 bases at J, with 12 bases between the two ends. Germline lookup yields CDR1 ENHRY and CDR2 SYGVKD. The CDR3 runs to 15 residues. As DNA, the CDR3 is TGTGCCATCAGTGAGTCGCCTTTGGGAGGAGATACGCAGTATTTT. Protein: CAISESPLGGDTQYF.

The gene calls are TRBV7-9 and TRBJ2-5; D possibly corresponds to TRBD1 (6 bases). The CDR3 is 13 amino acids. V was clipped by 5 bases and J by 5 bases, with 12 bases between them. CDR1 is SEHNR and CDR2 is FQNEAQ in the germline V gene (reference sequence). The CDR3 coding sequence is TGTGCCAGCAGCGTAACAGGGCCCGAGACCCAGTACTTC. It specifies CASSVTGPETQYF.

The chain uses TRBV10-3 and TRBJ2-3; a possible D gene is TRBD2 (6 bases). The V and J ends lost 2 bases and 2 bases respectively, with 8 bases between them. The CDR3 sequence is 14 residues long. Germline V gene sequence: CDR1 ENHRY, CDR2 SYGVKD. CDR3 in amino acids: CAISEGGPTDTQYF. The DNA of the CDR3 is TGTGCCATCAGTGAGGGAGGGCCCACAGATACGCAGTATTTT.

V and J are TRBV7-7 and TRBJ2-5, with 9 bases identical to TRBD2. V dropped 5 bases and J dropped 5; count of bases not matched to a gene: 6. There are 14 residues in the CDR3. The germline V gene encodes CDR1 SSHAT and CDR2 FNYEAQ (reference sequence). CDR3 DNA sequence: TGTGCCAGCAGCCCTAGCGGGAATGGGGAGACCCAGTACTTC. Residues: CASSPSGNGETQYF.

This chain uses TRBV27 with TRBJ1-4; 9 bases align to TRBD1. Germline values: CDR1 MNHEY, CDR2 SMNVEV (reference sequence). The CDR3 loop spans 14 amino acids. Trimming cost V 6 bases and J 8 bases; bases outside gene matches: 7. DNA for the CDR3: TGTGCCAGCAGCAGCCGGGACAGGGTGGAAAAACTGTTTTTT. This sequence encodes CASSSRDRVEKLFF.

This clonotype occurred a few times. The rearrangement joins TRBV2 to TRBJ1-4, with D perhaps TRBD1 (6 bases). From germline, CDR1 is SNHLY and CDR2 FYNNEI. The V end was cut by 5 bases, the J end by 7 bases, with 11 bases between. The CDR3 covers 13 residues. As DNA, the CDR3 is TGTGCCAGCAGTCCTGGACAGTCTGAAAAACTGTTTTTT. This codes for CASSPGQSEKLFF.

The chain combines TRBV7-2 with TRBJ1-3; possibly TRBD1 for D (6 bases). There are 16 residues in the CDR3. The germline V gene encodes CDR1 SGHTA and CDR2 FQGNSA. Trimming removed 5 bases from V and 0 bases from J, with 14 bases in between. CDR3 in amino acids: CASSARQADSGNTIYF. In nucleotides, the CDR3 is TGTGCCAGCAGCGCCAGACAGGCGGACTCTGGAAACACCATATATTTT.

The rearrangement joins TRBV28 to TRBJ2-7; 7 nucleotides agree with TRBD1. Near its end, the DNA agrees better with TRBJ2-4, so the J call may be wrong. The CDR3 is 13 amino acids. Germline CDR1 is MDHEN and CDR2 is SYDVKM. CDR3 coding DNA: TGTGCCACTCAAAACAGGGGTAAAGACATTCAGTACTTC. This gives the protein CATQNRGKDIQYF.

This clonotype was counted once. V and J are TRBV2 and TRBJ2-1, with 11 bases aligning to TRBD2. J gave up 0 bases and V 6 bases, and 10 bases lay outside the gene matches. The germline V gene encodes CDR1 SNHLY and CDR2 FYNNEI. The CDR3 is made up of 18 amino acids. The CDR3, as DNA: TGTGCCAGCAGAACCGGGACTAGCGGAGGGAGCTCCTACAATGAGCAGTTCTTC. Encoded protein: CASRTGTSGGSSYNEQFF.

This clonotype was detected only a few times. This chain joins TRBV4-1 and TRBJ2-6, with 8 positions matching TRBD2. V trimming: 4 bases; J trimming: 0 bases; junction bases outside the gene matches: 14. This CDR3 has 20 amino acids. Germline assignment: CDR1 MGHRA and CDR2 YSYEKL. This CDR3 is CASSPRTDSGIGSGANVLTF. The CDR3 nucleotides read TGCGCCAGCAGCCCTCGGACAGATAGCGGGATCGGCTCTGGGGCCAACGTCCTGACTTTC.

This clonotype showed up just a few times. V is TRBV25-1 and J is TRBJ1-6, with unresolved D. The CDR3 is 14 amino acids. V was clipped by 6 bases and J by 6 bases, with 12 bases between them. Germline values: CDR1 MGHDK, CDR2 SYGVNS. CDR3 DNA: TGTGCCAGCAGAGCCGGGATCCCTAATTCACCCCTCCACTTT. This sequence encodes CASRAGIPNSPLHF.

There are a few counts of this clonotype. This rearrangement joins TRBV20-1 to TRBJ2-3, with D unresolved. This CDR3 spans 14 amino acids. V was clipped by 6 bases and J by 2 bases, with 15 bases between them. CDR1 is DFQATT and CDR2 is SNEGSKA in the germline V gene (reference sequence). The CDR3 DNA is TGCAGTGCCCGCCAGGAGCTTAACACAGATACGCAGTATTTT. This gives the protein CSARQELNTDTQYF.

In its sample, this clonotype was seen a few times. The chain links TRBV7-2 to TRBJ2-7; D is ambiguous. The CDR3 consists of 13 residues. Trimming removed 0 bases from V and 7 bases from J, with 10 bases in between. Per the germline V gene, CDR1 is SGHTA and CDR2 is FQGNSA. The CDR3 reads CASSLARVDEQYF. In DNA, the CDR3 is TGTGCCAGCAGCTTAGCGCGAGTTGATGAGCAGTACTTC.

This clonotype has more than one count but fewer than ten. DNA for the CDR3: TGTGCCACCAGCAGGCGCCGGACAGTGAGCACAGATACGCAGTATTTT. Its translation: CATSRRRTVSTDTQYF. This chain joins TRBV15 and TRBJ2-3; D perhaps matches TRBD1 (6 bases). With 3 bases removed from V and 0 bases from J, the gap between germline ends came to 13 bases. The germline V gene encodes CDR1 LNHNV and CDR2 YYDKDF (reference sequence). CDR3 length: 16 amino acids.

This clonotype was counted only a few times. The chain recombines TRBV11-1 with TRBJ2-6, with D unresolved. V lost 0 bases and J 4 bases, leaving 7 bases between the germline ends. The CDR3 runs 15 residues. Germline CDR1 reads SGHAT; CDR2 reads FQDESV (reference sequence). The CDR3 DNA reads as TGTGCCAGCAGCTTAGCAGGGTACGGGGCCAACGTCCTGACTTTC. It codes for CASSLAGYGANVLTF.

The rearrangement joins TRBV28 to TRBJ2-7; 7 positions agree with TRBD1. This CDR3 contains 15 residues. Per germline, CDR1 MDHEN and CDR2 SYDVKM. Losses at the gene ends were 6 bases for V and 10 bases for J; bases not matched to a gene: 18. The CDR3 region is CASRRNRGPLIIQYF. The CDR3 bases are TGTGCCAGCAGACGAAACAGGGGCCCCCTAATTATTCAGTACTTC.

On this clonotype: This sequence may be a read error, since a much larger clone differs from it by one base. The chain joins TRBV10-3 to TRBJ2-7, with a tentative D call TRBD1 (6 bases). This CDR3 contains 13 residues. CDR1 is ENHRY, CDR2 SYGVKD, per germline. Trimming pared 3 bases from V and 3 bases from J, leaving 9 bases between. CDR3 DNA sequence: TGTGCCATCAGTGATACAGGGATCTACGAGCAGTACTTC. Amino acids: CAISDTGIYEQYF.

This sequence joins TRBV7-9 and TRBJ1-6; D may be TRBD1 (5 bases). The CDR3 is made up of 16 amino acids. Germline CDR1 SEHNR, CDR2 FQNEAQ (reference sequence). V lost 2 bases and J lost 1, with 9 bases in between. CDR3 loop: CASSLFRGSYNSPLHF. In DNA, the CDR3 is TGTGCCAGCAGCTTATTTCGGGGGTCCTATAATTCACCCCTCCACTTT.

This clonotype was seen more than once but under ten times. The J gene is TRBJ2-5, the V gene TRBV7-9; 9 nucleotides line up with TRBD1. The V gene end was trimmed by 5 bases and the J gene end by 2 bases; junction bases not matched to a gene: 3. The germline V gene encodes CDR1 SEHNR and CDR2 FQNEAQ (reference sequence). This CDR3 spans 14 amino acids. CDR3 residues: CASSRTGAQETQYF. In DNA, the CDR3 is TGTGCCAGCAGCAGGACAGGGGCGCAAGAGACCCAGTACTTC.